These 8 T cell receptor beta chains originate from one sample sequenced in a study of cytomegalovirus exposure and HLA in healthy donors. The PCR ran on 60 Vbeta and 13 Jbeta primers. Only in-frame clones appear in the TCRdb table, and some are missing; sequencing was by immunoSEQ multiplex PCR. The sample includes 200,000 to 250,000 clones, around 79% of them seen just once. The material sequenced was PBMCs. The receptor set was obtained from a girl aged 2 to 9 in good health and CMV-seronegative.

CDR3 in amino acids: CATSRDSQLNTEAFF. For the CDR3, the DNA is TGTGCCACCAGCAGAGATAGCCAGTTGAACACTGAAGCTTTCTTT. The genes are TRBV15 and TRBJ1-1; no firm D call. The CDR3 is made up of 15 amino acids. Germline V gene sequence: CDR1 LNHNV, CDR2 YYDKDF (reference sequence). Trimming took 0 bases from V and 0 from J, leaving 8 bases between them.

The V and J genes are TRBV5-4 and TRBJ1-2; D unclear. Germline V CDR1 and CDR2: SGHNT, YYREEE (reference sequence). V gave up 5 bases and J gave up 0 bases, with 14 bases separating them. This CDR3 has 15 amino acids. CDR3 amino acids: CASSNQTGANYGYTF. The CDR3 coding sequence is TGTGCCAGCAGTAACCAGACGGGAGCTAACTATGGCTACACCTTC.

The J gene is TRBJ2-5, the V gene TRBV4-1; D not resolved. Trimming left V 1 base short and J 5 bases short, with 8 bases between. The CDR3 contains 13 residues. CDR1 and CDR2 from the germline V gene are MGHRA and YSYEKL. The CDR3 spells CASSQGLRETQYF. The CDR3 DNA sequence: TGCGCCAGCAGCCAAGGTCTCAGGGAGACCCAGTACTTC.

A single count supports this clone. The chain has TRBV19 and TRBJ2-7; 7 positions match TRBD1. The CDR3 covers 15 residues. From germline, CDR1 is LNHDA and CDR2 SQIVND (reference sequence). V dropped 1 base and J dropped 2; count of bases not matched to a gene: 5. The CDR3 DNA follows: TGTGCCAGTAGTATAGGCCAGGGGGTCACCTACGAGCAGTACTTC. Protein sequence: CASSIGQGVTYEQYF. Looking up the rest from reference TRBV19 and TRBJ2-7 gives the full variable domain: DGGITQSPKYLFRKEGQNVTLSCEQNLNHDAMYWYRQDPGQGLRLIYYSQIVNDFQKGDIAEGYSVSREKKESFPLTVTSAQKNPTAFYLCASSIGQGVTYEQYFGPGTRLTVT.

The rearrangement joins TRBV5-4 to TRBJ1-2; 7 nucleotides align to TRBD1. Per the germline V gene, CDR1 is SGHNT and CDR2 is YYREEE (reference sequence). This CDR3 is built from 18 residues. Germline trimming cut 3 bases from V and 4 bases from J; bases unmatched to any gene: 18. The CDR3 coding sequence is TGTGCCAGCAGCTCCCCCGCCCGTAAAGACAGGGTGTCCTATGGCTACACCTTC. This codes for CASSSPARKDRVSYGYTF.

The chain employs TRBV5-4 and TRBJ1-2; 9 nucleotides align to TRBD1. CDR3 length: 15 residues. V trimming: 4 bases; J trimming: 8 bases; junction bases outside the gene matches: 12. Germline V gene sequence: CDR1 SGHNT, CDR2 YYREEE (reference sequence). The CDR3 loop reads CASSKGQGGLGGYTF. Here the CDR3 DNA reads TGTGCCAGCAGCAAGGGACAGGGTGGGCTCGGGGGCTACACCTTC.

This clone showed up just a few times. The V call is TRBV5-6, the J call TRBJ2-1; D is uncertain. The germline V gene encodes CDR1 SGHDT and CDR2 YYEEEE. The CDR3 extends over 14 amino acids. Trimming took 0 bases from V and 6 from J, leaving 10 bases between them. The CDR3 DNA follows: TGTGCCAGCAGCTTGGATGTTTTTAGCAATGAGCAGTTCTTC. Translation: CASSLDVFSNEQFF.

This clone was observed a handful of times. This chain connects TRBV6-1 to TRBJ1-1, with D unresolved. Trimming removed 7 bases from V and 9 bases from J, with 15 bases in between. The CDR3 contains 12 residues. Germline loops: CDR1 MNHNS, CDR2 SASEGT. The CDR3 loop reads CASTFEAQQAFF. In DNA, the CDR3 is TGTGCCAGCACCTTTGAGGCCCAACAAGCTTTCTTT.